Sequencing of this TCR beta chain was carried out in a study of blood T cells in healthy people across ages. A sample-barcoded 5' primer and a J-beta primer mix were used in a second PCR of about 7 to 12 cycles. TCRdb re-called the 5' RACE reads through MiXCR, storing one row per CDR3 protein. The data show around 1,500,000 distinct CDR3 sequences, 25% to 30% seen once. There are 15 residues in the CDR3. From germline, CDR1 is SGHDT and CDR2 YYEEEE. As concerns this clonotype: The germline gene is not matched at one end of the junction; a read error may be the cause.

Material: blood. The sequence derives from a woman aged 25-40 years in good health. The chain is built from TRBV5-6 and TRBJ1-2; a possible D gene is TRBD1 (5 bases). CDR3 sequence (DNA): TGTGCCAGCAGCGCCTCGACCGGACGGGACTATGGCCACACCTTC. This codes for CASSASTGRDYGHTF.